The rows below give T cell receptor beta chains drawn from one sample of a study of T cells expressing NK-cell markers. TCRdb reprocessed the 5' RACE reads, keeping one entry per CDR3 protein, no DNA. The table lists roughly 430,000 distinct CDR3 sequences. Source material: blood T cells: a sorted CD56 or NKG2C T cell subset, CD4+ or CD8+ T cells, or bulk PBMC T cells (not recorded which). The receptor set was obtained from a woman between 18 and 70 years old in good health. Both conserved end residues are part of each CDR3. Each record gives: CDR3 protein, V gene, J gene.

CDR3 protein: CASRTRPSSTDTQYF
V gene: TRBV6-4
J gene: TRBJ2-3

CDR3 protein: CASRPGAWEEQYF
V gene: TRBV12-3/TRBV12-4
J gene: TRBJ2-7

CDR3 protein: CASSFLPGDREQYF
V gene: TRBV5-1
J gene: TRBJ2-7

CDR3 protein: CASKDFGGGQETQYF
V gene: TRBV27
J gene: TRBJ2-5

CDR3 protein: CASSEVGLPTYEQYF
V gene: TRBV25-1
J gene: TRBJ2-7

CDR3 protein: CSVQTVMNTEAFF
V gene: TRBV29-1
J gene: TRBJ1-1

CDR3 protein: CASSLKGSGGTEAFF
V gene: TRBV12-3/TRBV12-4
J gene: TRBJ1-1

CDR3 protein: CASSTGQLMNEQFF
V gene: TRBV5-1
J gene: TRBJ2-1

CDR3 protein: CASRVQGGTEAFF
V gene: TRBV6-1
J gene: TRBJ1-1

CDR3 protein: CASKLTGTLAYNEQFF
V gene: TRBV2
J gene: TRBJ2-1

CDR3 protein: CASSLLTAETQYF
V gene: TRBV7-9
J gene: TRBJ2-5

CDR3 protein: CASSELNGAEYTGELFF
V gene: TRBV10-1
J gene: TRBJ2-2

CDR3 protein: CASSYDRGQGGELFF
V gene: TRBV11-2
J gene: TRBJ2-2

CDR3 protein: CASSPPPDHSYNEQFF
V gene: TRBV5-1
J gene: TRBJ2-1

CDR3 protein: CASSLDSLSEQYF
V gene: TRBV27
J gene: TRBJ2-7

CDR3 protein: CASSPSDFWSTGELFF
V gene: TRBV18
J gene: TRBJ2-2

CDR3 protein: CASSGVPYQETQYF
V gene: TRBV11-2
J gene: TRBJ2-5

CDR3 protein: CASSSRAMNTEAFF
V gene: TRBV5-5
J gene: TRBJ1-1

CDR3 protein: CASSSLEPTAAVNEKLFF
V gene: TRBV5-6
J gene: TRBJ1-4

CDR3 protein: CSAPGQGIFVGYTF
V gene: TRBV20-1
J gene: TRBJ1-2

CDR3 protein: CSVPAIHSYEQYF
V gene: TRBV29-1
J gene: TRBJ2-7

CDR3 protein: CASSLISTAGGDTQYF
V gene: TRBV7-3
J gene: TRBJ2-3

CDR3 protein: CASSDKGGGAGELFF
V gene: TRBV7-3
J gene: TRBJ2-2

CDR3 protein: CAWRGQLPNYGYTF
V gene: TRBV30
J gene: TRBJ1-2

CDR3 protein: CASSQDLGGNTEAFF
V gene: TRBV4-2
J gene: TRBJ1-1

CDR3 protein: CAIINDKEGQGERSYEQYF
V gene: TRBV5-6
J gene: TRBJ2-7

CDR3 protein: CSAREARRQVNSPLHF
V gene: TRBV20-1
J gene: TRBJ1-6

CDR3 protein: CSATPVGEPQETQYF
V gene: TRBV20-1
J gene: TRBJ2-5

CDR3 protein: CASRAGLEQFF
V gene: TRBV6-2/TRBV6-3
J gene: TRBJ2-1

CDR3 protein: CASSYSTGWREKLFF
V gene: TRBV6-5
J gene: TRBJ1-4

CDR3 protein: CASSIDREGYTF
V gene: TRBV5-1
J gene: TRBJ1-2

CDR3 protein: CASRQGAGEQFF
V gene: TRBV9
J gene: TRBJ2-1

CDR3 protein: CASSLQGGYDEQYF
V gene: TRBV7-2
J gene: TRBJ2-7

CDR3 protein: CASSLLGSGRGQPQHF
V gene: TRBV28
J gene: TRBJ1-5

CDR3 protein: CASSSYGGVANEKLFF
V gene: TRBV7-2
J gene: TRBJ1-4

CDR3 protein: CASSMGFDYEQYF
V gene: TRBV19
J gene: TRBJ2-7

CDR3 protein: CATSRLAGNLQYF
V gene: TRBV15
J gene: TRBJ2-7

CDR3 protein: CASSQDSYSNQPQHF
V gene: TRBV4-1
J gene: TRBJ1-5